A selection of T cell receptor beta chains follows, all from one sample in a study of blood T cell repertoires in COVID-19. The protocol was immunoSEQ multiplex PCR, while the TCRdb copy is restricted to in-frame clones and leaves out a portion. The sample lists 250,000 to 350,000 clones; about nine tenths were seen once. The sequencing input was peripheral blood. The receptors shown here come from a woman aged 25-40 years with active or convalescent COVID-19. Each CDR3 is given with its conserved first and last residue. A D gene is named only where the DNA matches it firmly. Clone size is given for some rows only: seen once, a few or many times, or a class if the clone is expanded.

TRBV6-5	-	-	TRBJ1-5	CASTGRDQPQHF	TGTGCCAGCACTGGCCGGGATCAGCCCCAGCATTTT
TRBV5-1	-	TRBD1	TRBJ2-7	CASSSGQDSYEQYF	TGCGCCAGCAGCTCCGGACAGGACTCCTACGAGCAGTACTTC
TRBV7-2	-	-	TRBJ1-2	CASSLASGVGGYTF	TGTGCCAGCAGCTTAGCGTCAGGTGTGGGTGGCTACACCTTC
TRBV7-9	-	-	TRBJ2-1	CASSARTERNEQFF	TGTGCCAGCAGCGCCCGGACAGAAAGGAATGAGCAGTTCTTC
TRBV5-6	few	-	TRBJ1-1	CASAPRQIVMNTEAFF	TGTGCCAGCGCCCCCCGACAGATAGTAATGAACACTGAAGCTTTCTTT
TRBV6-5	-	TRBD1	TRBJ2-2	CASSPWTGDGGELFF	TGTGCCAGCAGTCCCTGGACAGGGGACGGCGGGGAGCTGTTTTTT
TRBV6-6	-	-	TRBJ1-5	CASSPRQVGQPQHF	TGTGCCAGCAGCCCTAGACAGGTCGGGCAGCCCCAGCATTTT
TRBV10-3	-	TRBD1	TRBJ1-6	CAISGGQGSGHSPLHF	TGTGCCATCAGTGGGGGACAGGGGTCGGGGCATTCACCCCTCCACTTT
TRBV5-1	-	TRBD2	TRBJ2-5	CASSLARRGGVRETQYF	TGCGCCAGCAGCTTGGCCCGACGGGGGGGCGTTAGAGAGACCCAGTACTTC
TRBV6-5	-	-	TRBJ1-4	CASSQQGNEKLFF	TGTGCCAGCAGTCAACAGGGTAATGAAAAACTGTTTTTT
TRBV3-1/TRBV3-2	-	TRBD1	TRBJ2-5	CASSLTGAGGRETQYF	TGTGCCAGCAGCCTAACGGGGGCAGGGGGCCGCGAGACCCAGTACTTC
TRBV7-9	-	TRBD2	TRBJ2-1	CASSLYPGLIYNEQFF	TGTGCCAGCAGCTTATACCCGGGACTAATTTACAATGAGCAGTTCTTC
TRBV4-2	once	-	TRBJ1-5	CASSQDRNQPQHF	TGTGCCAGCAGCCAAGACAGAAATCAGCCCCAGCATTTT
TRBV30	-	-	TRBJ1-2	CAWRTGQDYLSGYTF	TGTGCCTGGAGGACCGGTCAGGACTATCTAAGTGGCTACACCTTC
TRBV30	-	-	TRBJ1-1	CAWSDGARTEAFF	TGTGCCTGGAGTGATGGGGCGCGCACTGAAGCTTTCTTT
TRBV18	-	-	TRBJ1-1	CASSPQGTEAFF	TGTGCCAGCTCACCACAGGGGACTGAAGCTTTCTTT
TRBV24-1	-	TRBD2	TRBJ2-3	CASSRGSGRDTQYF	TGTGCCTCCTCTCGAGGGAGCGGGAGAGATACGCAGTATTTT
TRBV4-1	few	TRBD2	TRBJ2-3	CASSHMTSGGDTQYF	TGCGCCAGCAGCCATATGACTAGCGGGGGAGATACGCAGTATTTT
TRBV6-2/TRBV6-3	-	-	TRBJ1-1	CASTPGGGRVTMNTEAFF	TGTGCCAGCACCCCCGGGGGGGGGCGGGTGACAATGAACACTGAAGCTTTCTTT
TRBV14	-	-	TRBJ2-3	CASSANREPLGADTQYF	TGTGCCAGCAGCGCAAACAGGGAACCTTTGGGTGCAGATACGCAGTATTTT
TRBV7-2	-	-	TRBJ2-3	CASSFRVPGTQYF	TGTGCCAGCAGCTTTCGGGTCCCAGGGACGCAGTATTTT
TRBV7-9	-	-	TRBJ1-6	CASSLGQWNSPLHF	TGTGCCAGCAGCCTGGGGCAGTGGAATTCACCCCTCCACTTT
TRBV7-6	-	-	TRBJ2-5	CASSSTLFATQYF	TGTGCCAGCAGCTCAACTCTTTTCGCGACCCAGTACTTC
TRBV4-3	-	-	TRBJ1-2	CASSQGTGAYGYTF	TGCGCCAGCAGCCAAGGCACAGGAGCTTATGGCTACACCTTC
TRBV2	-	TRBD1	TRBJ1-4	CASRLAGTGTEKLFF	TGTGCCAGCAGATTAGCGGGGACAGGGACTGAAAAACTGTTTTTT
TRBV12-3/TRBV12-4	-	-	TRBJ1-4	CASSSPANEKLFF	TGTGCCAGCAGCTCTCCAGCTAATGAAAAACTGTTTTTT
TRBV6-1	-	-	TRBJ2-2	CASSEPRVFRELFF	TGTGCCAGCAGTGAACCGAGGGTGTTCAGGGAGCTGTTTTTT
TRBV20-1	-	-	TRBJ1-5	CSASISLSSNQPQHF	TGCAGTGCTAGTATCTCCTTGAGCAGCAATCAGCCCCAGCATTTT
TRBV10-2	-	TRBD1	TRBJ1-5	CASRIGGAGGQPQHF	TGCGCCAGCCGAATCGGGGGGGCAGGGGGTCAGCCCCAGCATTTT
TRBV30	-	TRBD2	TRBJ2-3	CAWSAKTSSHRMTQYF	TGTGCCTGGAGTGCGAAGACTAGCTCCCACCGCATGACGCAGTATTTT
TRBV10-1	-	TRBD1	TRBJ1-1	CASSITGGLMNTEAFF	TGCGCCAGCAGTATAACAGGGGGCTTAATGAACACTGAAGCTTTCTTT
TRBV18	-	TRBD2	TRBJ2-5	CASSPASGGHPAQRDQYF	TGTGCCAGCTCACCTGCTAGCGGGGGACACCCTGCCCAAAGGGACCAGTACTTC
TRBV28	-	-	TRBJ2-5	CASSLSAGIGTQYF	TGTGCCAGCAGTTTATCGGCAGGGATCGGGACCCAGTACTTC
TRBV7-2	-	-	TRBJ1-3	CASSLGAHPSGNTIYF	TGTGCCAGCAGCTTAGGGGCTCACCCCTCTGGAAACACCATATATTTT
TRBV9	-	-	TRBJ2-3	CASSPQGGAISDTQYF	TGTGCCAGCAGCCCCCAAGGAGGGGCAATCTCTGATACGCAGTATTTT
TRBV7-2	-	-	TRBJ1-1	CASSPDRVGNTEAFF	TGTGCCAGCAGCCCGGATCGGGTGGGGAACACTGAAGCTTTCTTT
TRBV21-1	-	-	TRBJ2-2	CASSKEGGGNYTGELFF	TGTGCCAGCAGCAAAGAAGGAGGGGGCAACTACACCGGGGAGCTGTTTTTT
TRBV24-1	-	TRBD1	TRBJ1-2	CATSDIAAGGIYGYTF	TGTGCCACCAGTGATATAGCGGCAGGGGGTATCTATGGCTACACCTTC
TRBV10-3	-	-	TRBJ1-1	CAISTLNTEAFF	TGTGCCATCAGTACCCTAAACACTGAAGCTTTCTTT
TRBV2	few	-	TRBJ2-5	CASRRGGTIQETQYF	TGTGCCAGCAGAAGAGGAGGAACAATCCAAGAGACCCAGTACTTC